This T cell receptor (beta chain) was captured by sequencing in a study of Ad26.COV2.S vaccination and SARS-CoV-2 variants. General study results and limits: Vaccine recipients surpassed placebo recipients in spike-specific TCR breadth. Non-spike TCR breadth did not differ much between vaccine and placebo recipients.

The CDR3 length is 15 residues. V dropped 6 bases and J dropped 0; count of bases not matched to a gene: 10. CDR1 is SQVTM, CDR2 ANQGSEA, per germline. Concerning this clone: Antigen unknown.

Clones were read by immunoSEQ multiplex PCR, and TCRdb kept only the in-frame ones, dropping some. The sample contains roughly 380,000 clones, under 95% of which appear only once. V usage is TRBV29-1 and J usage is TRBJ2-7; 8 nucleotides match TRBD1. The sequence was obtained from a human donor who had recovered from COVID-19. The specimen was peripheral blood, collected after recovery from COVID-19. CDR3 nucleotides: TGCAGCGTCCTCTGGACAGGGACATCCTCCTACGAGCAGTACTTC. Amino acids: CSVLWTGTSSYEQYF.